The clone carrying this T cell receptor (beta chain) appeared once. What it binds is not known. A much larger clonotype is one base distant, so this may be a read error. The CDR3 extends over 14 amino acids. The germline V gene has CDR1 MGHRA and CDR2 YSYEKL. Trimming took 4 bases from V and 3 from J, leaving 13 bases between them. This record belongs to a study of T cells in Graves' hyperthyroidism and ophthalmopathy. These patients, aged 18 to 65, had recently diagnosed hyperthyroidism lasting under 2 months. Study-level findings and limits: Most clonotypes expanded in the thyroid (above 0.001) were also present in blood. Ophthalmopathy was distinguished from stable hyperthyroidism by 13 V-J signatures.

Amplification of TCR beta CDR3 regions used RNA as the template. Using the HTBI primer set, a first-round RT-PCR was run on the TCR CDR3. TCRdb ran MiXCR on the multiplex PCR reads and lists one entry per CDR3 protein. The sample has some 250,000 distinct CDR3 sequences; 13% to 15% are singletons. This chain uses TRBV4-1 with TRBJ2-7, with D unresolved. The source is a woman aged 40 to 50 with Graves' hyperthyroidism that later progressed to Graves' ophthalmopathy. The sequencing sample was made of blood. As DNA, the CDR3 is TGCGCCAGCAGCCCCATAAGTAGGGACTACGAGCAGTACTTC. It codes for CASSPISRDYEQYF.